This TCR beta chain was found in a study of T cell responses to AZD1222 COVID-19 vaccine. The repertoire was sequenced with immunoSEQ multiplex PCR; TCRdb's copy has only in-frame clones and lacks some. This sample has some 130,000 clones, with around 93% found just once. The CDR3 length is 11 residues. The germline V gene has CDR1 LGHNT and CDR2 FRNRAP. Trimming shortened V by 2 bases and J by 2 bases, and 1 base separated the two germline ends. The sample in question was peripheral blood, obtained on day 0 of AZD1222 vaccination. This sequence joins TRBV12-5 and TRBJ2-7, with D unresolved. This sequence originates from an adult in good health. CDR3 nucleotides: TGTGCTAGTGGTTTGACCTACGAGCAGTACTTC. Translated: CASGLTYEQYF.